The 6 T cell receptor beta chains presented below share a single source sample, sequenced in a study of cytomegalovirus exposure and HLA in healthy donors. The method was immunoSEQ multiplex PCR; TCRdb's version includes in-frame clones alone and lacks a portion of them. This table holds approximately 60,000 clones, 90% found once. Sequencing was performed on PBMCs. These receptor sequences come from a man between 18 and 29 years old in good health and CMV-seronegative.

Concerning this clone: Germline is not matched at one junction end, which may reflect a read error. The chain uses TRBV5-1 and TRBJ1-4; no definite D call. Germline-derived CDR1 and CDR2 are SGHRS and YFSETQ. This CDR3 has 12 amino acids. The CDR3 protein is CASSTTNEKLFF. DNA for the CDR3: TGCGCCAGCAGCACAACGAATGAAAAACTGTTTTTT.

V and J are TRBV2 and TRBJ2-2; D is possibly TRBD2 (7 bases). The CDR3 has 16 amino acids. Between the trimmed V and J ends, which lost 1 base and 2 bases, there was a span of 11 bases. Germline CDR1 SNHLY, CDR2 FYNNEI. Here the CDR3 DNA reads TGTGCCAGCAGTGAAGACGGGGGGCAAAACACCGGGGAGCTGTTTTTT. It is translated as CASSEDGGQNTGELFF. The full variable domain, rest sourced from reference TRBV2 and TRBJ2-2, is EPEVTQTPSHQVTQMGQEVILRCVPISNHLYFYWYRQILGQKVEFLVSFYNNEISEKSEIFDDQFSVERPDGSNFTLKIRSTKLEDSAMYFCASSEDGGQNTGELFFGEGSRLTVL.

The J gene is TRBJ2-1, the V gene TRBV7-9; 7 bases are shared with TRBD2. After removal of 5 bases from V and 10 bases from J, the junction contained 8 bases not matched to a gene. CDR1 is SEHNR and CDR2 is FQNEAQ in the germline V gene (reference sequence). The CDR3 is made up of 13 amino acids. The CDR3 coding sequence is TGTGCCAGCAGCCTTCAGCGGGAAGGGGAGCAGTTCTTC. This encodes CASSLQREGEQFF.

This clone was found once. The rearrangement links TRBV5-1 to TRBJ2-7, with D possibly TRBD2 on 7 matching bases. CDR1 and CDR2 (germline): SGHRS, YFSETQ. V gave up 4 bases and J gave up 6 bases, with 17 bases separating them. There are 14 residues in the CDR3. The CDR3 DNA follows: TGCGCCAGCAGCCCTCGGGGGGCTGCACGCGAGCAGTACTTC. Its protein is CASSPRGAAREQYF.

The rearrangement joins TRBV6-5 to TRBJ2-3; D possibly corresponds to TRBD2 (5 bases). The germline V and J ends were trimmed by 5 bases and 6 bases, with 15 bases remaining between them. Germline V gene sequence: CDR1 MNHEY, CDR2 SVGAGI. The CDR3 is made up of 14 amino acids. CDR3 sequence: CASSNDLLADTQYF. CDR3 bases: TGTGCCAGCAGTAACGACCTGCTAGCTGATACGCAGTATTTT.

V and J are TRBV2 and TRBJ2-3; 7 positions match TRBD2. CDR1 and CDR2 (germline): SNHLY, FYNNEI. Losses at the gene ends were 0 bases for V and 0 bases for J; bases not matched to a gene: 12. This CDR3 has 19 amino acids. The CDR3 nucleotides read TGTGCCAGCAGTGAAGCCCCGGGCCGGTGGGGGGGTAGCACAGATACGCAGTATTTT. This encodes CASSEAPGRWGGSTDTQYF.